This TCR beta chain was found in a study of cytomegalovirus exposure and HLA in healthy donors. The overall study: The early release's HLA-typed donors yielded approximately 81 million unique TCRs.

The study ran its PCR with 60 Vbeta and 13 Jbeta primers. The table came from immunoSEQ multiplex PCR; TCRdb's copy has only in-frame clones and leaves some out. The table lists about 190,000 clones, about 85% of them singletons, with around 1.5% in the top ten. Study-wide results and caveats: Highest at DRB1 and lowest at HLA-C, TCR association rates differed among HLA loci in a later analysis.

Germline V gene lookup returns CDR1 ENHRY and CDR2 SYGVKD. V lost 10 bases and J 0 bases, leaving 13 bases between the germline ends. The CDR3 contains 13 residues. Among the donors, all were healthy bone marrow donors. In regard to this clone: Its antigen is as yet unknown.

This receptor was taken from a woman between 50 and 59 years old in good health and CMV-seronegative. V usage is TRBV10-3 and J usage is TRBJ2-7; D might be TRBD1 (5 bases). Material for sequencing was PBMCs. This CDR3 is CASTSTDSYEQYF. The CDR3 nucleotides are TGTGCCAGCACCTCGACAGACTCCTACGAGCAGTACTTC.